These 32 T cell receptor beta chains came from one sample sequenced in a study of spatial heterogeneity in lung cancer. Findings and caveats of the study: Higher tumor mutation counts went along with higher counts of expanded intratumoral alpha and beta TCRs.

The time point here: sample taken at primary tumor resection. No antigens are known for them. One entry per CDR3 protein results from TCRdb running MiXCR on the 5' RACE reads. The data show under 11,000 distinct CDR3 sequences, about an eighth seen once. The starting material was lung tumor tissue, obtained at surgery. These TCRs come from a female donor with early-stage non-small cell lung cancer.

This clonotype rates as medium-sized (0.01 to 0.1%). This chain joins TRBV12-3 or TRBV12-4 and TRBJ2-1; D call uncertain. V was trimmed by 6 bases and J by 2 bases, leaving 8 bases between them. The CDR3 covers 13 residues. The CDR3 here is CASRSPAYNEQFF. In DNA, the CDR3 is TGTGCCAGCAGGTCGCCGGCCTACAATGAGCAGTTCTTC.

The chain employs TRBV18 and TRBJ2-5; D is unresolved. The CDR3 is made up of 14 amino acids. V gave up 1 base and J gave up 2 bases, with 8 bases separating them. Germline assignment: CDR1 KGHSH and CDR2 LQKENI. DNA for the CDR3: TGTGCCAGCTCACCACAGGGTACTCAAGAGACCCAGTACTTC. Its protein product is CASSPQGTQETQYF.

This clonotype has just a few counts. The CDR3 nucleotides read TGTGCCAGCAGATCGCCACAGGGGGCTCGCTCTGGAAACACCATATATTTT. Its protein product is CASRSPQGARSGNTIYF. J is TRBJ1-3 and V is TRBV12-3 or TRBV12-4; 9 nucleotides agree with TRBD1. CDR3 length: 17 amino acids. V trimming: 6 bases; J trimming: 0 bases; junction bases outside the gene matches: 9.

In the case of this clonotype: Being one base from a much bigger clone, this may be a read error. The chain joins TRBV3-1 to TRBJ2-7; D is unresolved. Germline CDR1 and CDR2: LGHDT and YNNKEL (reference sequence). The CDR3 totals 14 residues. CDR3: CAGSRSLSAYEQYF. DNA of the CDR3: TGTGCCGGCAGCCGGAGTCTTTCTGCCTACGAGCAGTACTTC.

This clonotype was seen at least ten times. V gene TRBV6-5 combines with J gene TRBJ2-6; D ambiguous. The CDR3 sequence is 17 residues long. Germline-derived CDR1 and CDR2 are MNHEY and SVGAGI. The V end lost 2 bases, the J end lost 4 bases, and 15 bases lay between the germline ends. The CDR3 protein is CASSYKGVLSGANVLTF. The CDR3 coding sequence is TGTGCCAGCAGTTACAAAGGAGTCCTCTCCGGGGCCAACGTCCTGACTTTC.

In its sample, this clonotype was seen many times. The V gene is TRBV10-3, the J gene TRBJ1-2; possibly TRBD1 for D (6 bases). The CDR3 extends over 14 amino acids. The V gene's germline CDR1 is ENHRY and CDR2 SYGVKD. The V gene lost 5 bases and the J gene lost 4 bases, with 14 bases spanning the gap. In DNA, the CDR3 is TGTGCCATCAGTCAAACAGGGCCATTCTATGGCTACACCTTC. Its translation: CAISQTGPFYGYTF.

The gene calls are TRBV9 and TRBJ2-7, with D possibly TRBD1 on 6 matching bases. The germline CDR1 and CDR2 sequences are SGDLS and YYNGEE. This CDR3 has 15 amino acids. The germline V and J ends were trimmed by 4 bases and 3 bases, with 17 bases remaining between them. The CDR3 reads CASSNAQGRNYEQYF. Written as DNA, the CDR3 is TGTGCCAGCAGCAATGCACAGGGTCGAAACTACGAGCAGTACTTC.

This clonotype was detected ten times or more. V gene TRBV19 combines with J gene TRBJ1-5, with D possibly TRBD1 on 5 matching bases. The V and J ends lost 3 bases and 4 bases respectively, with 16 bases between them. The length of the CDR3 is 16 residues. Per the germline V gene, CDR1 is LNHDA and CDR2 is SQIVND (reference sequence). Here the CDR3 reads CASSIRRGARNQPQHF. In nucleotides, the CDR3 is TGTGCCAGTAGTATTCGGAGGGGTGCACGAAATCAGCCCCAGCATTTT.

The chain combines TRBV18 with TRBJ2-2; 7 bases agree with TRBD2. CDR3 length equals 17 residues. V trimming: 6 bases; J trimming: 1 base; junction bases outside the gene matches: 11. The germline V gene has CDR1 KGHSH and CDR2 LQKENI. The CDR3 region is CASSRQRPGGNTGELFF. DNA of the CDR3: TGTGCCAGCTCGCGACAGCGGCCGGGAGGGAACACCGGGGAGCTGTTTTTT.

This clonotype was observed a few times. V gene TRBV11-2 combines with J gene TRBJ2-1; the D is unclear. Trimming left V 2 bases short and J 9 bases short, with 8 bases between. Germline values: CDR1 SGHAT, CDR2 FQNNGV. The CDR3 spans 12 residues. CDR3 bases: TGTGCCAGCAGCTTAAGCGTATCTGAGCAGTTCTTC. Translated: CASSLSVSEQFF.

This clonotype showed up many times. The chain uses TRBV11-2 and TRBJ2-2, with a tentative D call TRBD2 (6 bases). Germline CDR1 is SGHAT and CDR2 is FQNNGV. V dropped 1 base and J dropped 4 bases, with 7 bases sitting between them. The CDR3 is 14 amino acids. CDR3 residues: CASSLAGVTGELFF. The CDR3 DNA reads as TGTGCCAGCAGCTTAGCGGGAGTCACCGGGGAGCTGTTTTTT.

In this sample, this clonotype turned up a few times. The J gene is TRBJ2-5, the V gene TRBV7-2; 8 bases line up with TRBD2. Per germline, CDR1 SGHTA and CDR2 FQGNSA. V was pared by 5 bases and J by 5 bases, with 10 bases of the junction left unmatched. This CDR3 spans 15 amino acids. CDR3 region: CASSTFSGGAETQYF. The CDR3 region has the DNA TGTGCCAGCAGCACATTCAGCGGGGGAGCGGAGACCCAGTACTTC. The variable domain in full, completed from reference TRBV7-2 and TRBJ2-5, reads GAGVSQSPSNKVTEKGKDVELRCDPISGHTALYWYRQSLGQGLEFLIYFQGNSAPDKSGLPSDRFSAERTGGSVSTLTIQRTQQEDSAVYLCASSTFSGGAETQYFGPGTRLLVL.

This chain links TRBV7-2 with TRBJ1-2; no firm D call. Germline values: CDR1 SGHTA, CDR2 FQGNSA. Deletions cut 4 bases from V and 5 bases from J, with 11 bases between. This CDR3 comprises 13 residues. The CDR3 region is CASSSEGWYGYTF. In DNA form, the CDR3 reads TGTGCCAGCAGCTCGGAGGGTTGGTATGGCTACACCTTC.

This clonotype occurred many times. In DNA form, the CDR3 reads TGCAGCGCTACCCCTGGACAGGGGGTAAATGAGCAGTTCTTC. Its protein product is CSATPGQGVNEQFF. The chain employs TRBV29-1 and TRBJ2-1; 10 bases map to TRBD1. With V trimmed by 7 bases and J by 7 bases, 10 bases remained unmatched. CDR3 size: 14 residues. Per germline, CDR1 SQVTM and CDR2 ANQGSEA.

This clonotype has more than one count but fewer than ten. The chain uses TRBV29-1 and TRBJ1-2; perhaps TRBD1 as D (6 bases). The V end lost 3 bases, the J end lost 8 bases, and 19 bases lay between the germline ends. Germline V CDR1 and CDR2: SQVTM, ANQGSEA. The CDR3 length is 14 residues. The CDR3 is CSVDSGGTLRGYTF. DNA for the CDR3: TGCAGCGTTGATTCGGGGGGCACCTTGCGCGGCTACACCTTC. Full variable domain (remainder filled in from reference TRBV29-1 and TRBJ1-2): SAVISQKPSRDICQRGTSLTIQCQVDSQVTMMFWYRQQPGQSLTLIATANQGSEATYESGFVIDKFPISRPNLTFSTLTVSNMSPEDSSIYLCSVDSGGTLRGYTFGSGTRLTVV.

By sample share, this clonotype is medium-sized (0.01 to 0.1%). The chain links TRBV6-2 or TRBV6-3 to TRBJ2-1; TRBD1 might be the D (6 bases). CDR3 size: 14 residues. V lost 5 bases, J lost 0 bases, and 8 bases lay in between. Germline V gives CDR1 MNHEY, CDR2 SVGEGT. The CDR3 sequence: CASSQGSSYNEQFF. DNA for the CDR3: TGTGCCAGCAGTCAGGGGAGCTCCTACAATGAGCAGTTCTTC.

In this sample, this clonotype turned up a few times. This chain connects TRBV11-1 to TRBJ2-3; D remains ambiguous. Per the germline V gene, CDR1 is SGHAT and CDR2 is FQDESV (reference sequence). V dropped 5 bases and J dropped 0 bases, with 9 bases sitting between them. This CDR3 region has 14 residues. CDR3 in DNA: TGTGCCAGCAGCCTCGACTTGAGCACAGATACGCAGTATTTT. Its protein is CASSLDLSTDTQYF.

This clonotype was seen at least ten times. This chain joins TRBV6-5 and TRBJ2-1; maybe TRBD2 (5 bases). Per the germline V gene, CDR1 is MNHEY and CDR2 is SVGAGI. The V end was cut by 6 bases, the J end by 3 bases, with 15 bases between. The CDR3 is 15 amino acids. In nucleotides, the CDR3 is TGTGCCAGCAGCTTCAGCGGAATCCTCTACAATGAGCAGTTCTTC. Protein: CASSFSGILYNEQFF.

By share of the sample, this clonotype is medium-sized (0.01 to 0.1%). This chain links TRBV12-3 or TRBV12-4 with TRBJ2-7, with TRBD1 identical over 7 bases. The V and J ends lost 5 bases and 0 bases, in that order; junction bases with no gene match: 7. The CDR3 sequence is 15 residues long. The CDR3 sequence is CASSADRVFSYEQYF. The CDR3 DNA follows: TGTGCCAGCAGTGCCGACAGGGTATTCTCCTACGAGCAGTACTTC.

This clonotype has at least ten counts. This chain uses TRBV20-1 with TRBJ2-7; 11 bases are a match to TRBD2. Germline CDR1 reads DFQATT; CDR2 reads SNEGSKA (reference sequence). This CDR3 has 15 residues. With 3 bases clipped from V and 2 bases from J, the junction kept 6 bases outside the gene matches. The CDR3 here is CSASRGTSGPYEQYF. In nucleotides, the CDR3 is TGCAGTGCTAGTCGGGGGACTAGCGGACCCTACGAGCAGTACTTC.

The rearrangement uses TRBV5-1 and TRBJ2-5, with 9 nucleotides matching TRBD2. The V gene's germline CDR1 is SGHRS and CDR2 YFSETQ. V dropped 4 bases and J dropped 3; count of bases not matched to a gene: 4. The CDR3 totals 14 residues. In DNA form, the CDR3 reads TGCGCCAGCAGCCGCGGGGGGGCAGAAGAGACCCAGTACTTC. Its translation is CASSRGGAEETQYF.

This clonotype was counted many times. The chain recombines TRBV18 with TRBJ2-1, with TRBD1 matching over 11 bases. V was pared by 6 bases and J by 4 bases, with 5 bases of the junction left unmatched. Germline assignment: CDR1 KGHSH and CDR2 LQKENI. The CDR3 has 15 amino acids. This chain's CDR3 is CASSPGTGGYNEQFF. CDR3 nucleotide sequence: TGTGCCAGCTCTCCCGGGACAGGGGGGTACAATGAGCAGTTCTTC.

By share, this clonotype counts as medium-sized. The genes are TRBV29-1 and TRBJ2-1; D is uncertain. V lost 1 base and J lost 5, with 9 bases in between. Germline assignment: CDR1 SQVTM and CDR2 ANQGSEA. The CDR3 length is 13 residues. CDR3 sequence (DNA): TGCAGCGTTGAAGGGCTTGGAGACAATGAGCAGTTCTTC. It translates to CSVEGLGDNEQFF.

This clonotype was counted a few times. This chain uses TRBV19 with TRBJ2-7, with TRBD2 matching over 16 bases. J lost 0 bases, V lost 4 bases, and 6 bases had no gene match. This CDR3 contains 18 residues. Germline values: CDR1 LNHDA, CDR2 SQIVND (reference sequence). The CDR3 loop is CASSSGTSGGVNSYEQYF. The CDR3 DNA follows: TGTGCCAGTAGTAGCGGGACTAGCGGGGGGGTCAACTCCTACGAGCAGTACTTC.

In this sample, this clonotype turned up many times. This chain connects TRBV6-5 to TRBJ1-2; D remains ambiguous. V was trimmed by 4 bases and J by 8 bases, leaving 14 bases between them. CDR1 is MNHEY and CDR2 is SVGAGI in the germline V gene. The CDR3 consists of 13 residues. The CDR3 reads CASSWGEAGGYTF. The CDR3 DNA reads TGTGCCAGCAGTTGGGGTGAAGCCGGGGGCTACACCTTC.

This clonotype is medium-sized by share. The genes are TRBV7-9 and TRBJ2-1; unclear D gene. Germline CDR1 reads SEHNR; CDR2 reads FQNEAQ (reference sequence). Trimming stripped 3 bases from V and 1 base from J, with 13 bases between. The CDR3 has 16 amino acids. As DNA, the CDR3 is TGTGCCAGCAGCTTTAGTCCTCAAGCATCCTACAATGAGCAGTTCTTC. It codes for CASSFSPQASYNEQFF.

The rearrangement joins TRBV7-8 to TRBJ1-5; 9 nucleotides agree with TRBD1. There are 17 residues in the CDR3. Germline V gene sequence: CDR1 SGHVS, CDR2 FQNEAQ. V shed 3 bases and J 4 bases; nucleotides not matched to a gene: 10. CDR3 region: CASSFTGTGIRNQPQHF. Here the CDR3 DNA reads TGTGCCAGCAGCTTCACCGGGACAGGGATTCGGAATCAGCCCCAGCATTTT.

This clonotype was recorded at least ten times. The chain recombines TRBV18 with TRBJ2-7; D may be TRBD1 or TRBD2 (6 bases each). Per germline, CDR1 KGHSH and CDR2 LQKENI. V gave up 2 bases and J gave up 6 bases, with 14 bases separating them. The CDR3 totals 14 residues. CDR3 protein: CASSPVTGASEQYF. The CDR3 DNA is TGTGCCAGCTCACCAGTAACGGGGGCGTCCGAGCAGTACTTC.

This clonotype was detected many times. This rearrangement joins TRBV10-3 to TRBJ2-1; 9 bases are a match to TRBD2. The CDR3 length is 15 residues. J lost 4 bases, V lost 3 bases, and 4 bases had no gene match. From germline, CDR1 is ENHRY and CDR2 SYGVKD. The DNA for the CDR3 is TGTGCCATCAGTGAAAGAAGCGGGGGGTACAATGAGCAGTTCTTC. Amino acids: CAISERSGGYNEQFF.

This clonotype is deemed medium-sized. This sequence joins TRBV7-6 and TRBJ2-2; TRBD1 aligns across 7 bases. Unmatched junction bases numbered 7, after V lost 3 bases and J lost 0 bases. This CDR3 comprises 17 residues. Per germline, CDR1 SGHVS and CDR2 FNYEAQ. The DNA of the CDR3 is TGTGCCAGCAGCTTCCTCGGGACAGCATCGAACACCGGGGAGCTGTTTTTT. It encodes CASSFLGTASNTGELFF.

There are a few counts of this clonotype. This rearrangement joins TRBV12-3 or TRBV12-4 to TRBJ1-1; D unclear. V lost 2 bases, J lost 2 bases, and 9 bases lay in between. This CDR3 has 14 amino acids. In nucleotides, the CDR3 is TGTGCCAGCAGTTTAAGGGTTAGTAACACTGAAGCTTTCTTT. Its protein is CASSLRVSNTEAFF.

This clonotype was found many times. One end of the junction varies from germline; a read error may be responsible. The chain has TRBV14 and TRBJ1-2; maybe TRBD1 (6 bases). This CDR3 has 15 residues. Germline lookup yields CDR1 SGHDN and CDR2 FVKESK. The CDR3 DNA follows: TGTGCCAGCAGCCAAGGCACAGGGAGGATCTATGGCTACATCTTC. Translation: CASSQGTGRIYGYIF.